The clone carrying this TCR beta chain was observed at least ten times. Trimming shortened V by 5 bases and J by 1 base, and 11 bases separated the two germline ends. The V gene's germline CDR1 is SEHNR and CDR2 FQNEAQ (reference sequence). CDR3 size: 14 residues. A J-beta primer mix and a sample-barcoded 5' primer were used in a second PCR of about 7 to 12 cycles. Every molecule of cDNA carried a tag from a template-switch adaptor with 12 random nucleotides. TCRdb re-called the 5' RACE reads with MiXCR, one entry per CDR3 protein. The table has 870,000 or so distinct CDR3 sequences, more than 25% seen once; the top ten hold approximately 15%. The data were taken from a study of blood T cells in healthy people across ages. Each sample yielded at least 6.5 million isolated PBMCs.

The chain links TRBV7-9 to TRBJ1-1; D may be TRBD1 (6 bases). The source material was blood. The receptor was derived from a woman of 80 years or more in good health. The CDR3 sequence: CASSTKDRNTEAFF. The DNA for the CDR3 is TGTGCCAGCAGCACGAAGGACAGGAACACTGAAGCTTTCTTT. Full variable domain (rest looked up from reference TRBV7-9 and TRBJ1-1): DTGVSQNPRHKITKRGQNVTFRCDPISEHNRLYWYRQTLGQGPEFLTYFQNEAQLEKSRLLSDRFSAERPKGSFSTLEIQRTEQGDSAMYLCASSTKDRNTEAFFGQGTRLTVV.